Listed below are T cell receptor beta chains from one sample, sequenced in a study of regulatory T cells in long-lasting Graves disease. One entry per CDR3 protein, called by TCRdb with MiXCR from the multiplex PCR reads. This table holds roughly 500,000 distinct CDR3 sequences, about 14% found once. These data are also associated with another study on T cells in Graves' hyperthyroidism and ophthalmopathy.

Sequences were derived from peripheral blood mononuclear cells (PBMCs), sampled at new diagnosis, from a patient treated with antithyroid drugs. These TCRs come from a man between 25 and 39 years old with Graves disease. The CDR3 runs from the conserved cysteine through the conserved F or W. A D gene is named only where the DNA matches it firmly. Clone size is given for some rows only: seen once, a few or many times, or a class if the clone is expanded.

d_call: TRBD2; v_call: TRBV5-1; cdr3_length: 17; j_call: TRBJ2-1; clone_size: many; cdr3_aa: CASSLYPGTSGRDEQFF; cdr3_nt: TGCGCCAGCAGCTTGTACCCCGGGACTAGCGGGAGGGATGAGCAGTTCTTC
d_call: .; v_call: TRBV18; cdr3_length: 15; j_call: TRBJ2-4; clone_size: few; cdr3_aa: CASSPLGKEVNIQYF; cdr3_nt: TGTGCCAGCTCACCACTCGGGAAGGAGGTAAACATTCAGTACTTC
d_call: TRBD2; v_call: TRBV7-9; cdr3_length: 16; j_call: TRBJ2-3; clone_size: .; cdr3_aa: CASSTLAGGGSDTQYF; cdr3_nt: TGTGCCAGCAGCACCCTAGCGGGGGGGGGGTCGGATACGCAGTATTTT
d_call: .; v_call: TRBV5-1; cdr3_length: 14; j_call: TRBJ2-7; clone_size: .; cdr3_aa: CASSLARGTYKQYF; cdr3_nt: TGCGCCAGCAGCTTGGCCAGGGGAACCTACAAGCAGTACTTC
d_call: TRBD2; v_call: TRBV29-1; cdr3_length: 12; j_call: TRBJ2-5; clone_size: .; cdr3_aa: CSAGRGQETQYF; cdr3_nt: TGCAGCGCTGGGAGGGGTCAAGAGACCCAGTACTTC
d_call: TRBD2; v_call: TRBV6-5; cdr3_length: 16; j_call: TRBJ2-1; clone_size: many; cdr3_aa: CASSSLEAGGLNEQFF; cdr3_nt: TGTGCCAGCAGTTCCCTAGAAGCGGGAGGGCTGAATGAGCAGTTCTTC
d_call: .; v_call: TRBV2; cdr3_length: 15; j_call: TRBJ2-7; clone_size: .; cdr3_aa: CASSLGGWGLGEQYF; cdr3_nt: TGTGCCAGCAGCTTAGGGGGTTGGGGATTAGGCGAGCAGTACTTC
d_call: .; v_call: TRBV20-1; cdr3_length: 12; j_call: TRBJ2-5; clone_size: few; cdr3_aa: CSAGRYQETQYF; cdr3_nt: TGCAGTGCGGGGAGGTACCAAGAGACCCAGTACTTC
d_call: .; v_call: TRBV7-2; cdr3_length: 14; j_call: TRBJ1-1; clone_size: .; cdr3_aa: CASSLGRPNTEAFF; cdr3_nt: TGTGCCAGCAGCTTAGGGCGGCCGAACACTGAAGCTTTCTTT
d_call: .; v_call: TRBV6-1; cdr3_length: 15; j_call: TRBJ2-1; clone_size: many; cdr3_aa: CASRPMGLQGDEQFF; cdr3_nt: TGTGCCAGCAGGCCCATGGGACTACAGGGAGATGAGCAGTTCTTC
d_call: TRBD2; v_call: TRBV11-2; cdr3_length: 14; j_call: TRBJ2-1; clone_size: many; cdr3_aa: CASSSGRAAGEQFF; cdr3_nt: TGTGCCAGCAGCTCCGGGAGGGCGGCAGGGGAGCAGTTCTTC
d_call: .; v_call: TRBV10-3; cdr3_length: 13; j_call: TRBJ2-5; clone_size: few; cdr3_aa: CAVGPAIQETQYF; cdr3_nt: TGTGCCGTCGGGCCAGCGATACAAGAGACCCAGTACTTC
d_call: .; v_call: TRBV7-2; cdr3_length: 14; j_call: TRBJ1-2; clone_size: .; cdr3_aa: CASSSTPGLYGYTF; cdr3_nt: TGTGCCAGCAGCTCCACCCCGGGGCTTTATGGCTACACCTTC
d_call: TRBD2; v_call: TRBV24-1; cdr3_length: 17; j_call: TRBJ2-7; clone_size: many; cdr3_aa: CATGIGLAGGCPYEQYF; cdr3_nt: TGTGCCACCGGAATAGGACTGGCGGGAGGTTGTCCCTACGAGCAGTACTTC
d_call: TRBD2; v_call: TRBV6-2/TRBV6-3; cdr3_length: 16; j_call: TRBJ2-3; clone_size: many; cdr3_aa: CASRASAGVGTDTQYF; cdr3_nt: TGTGCCAGCAGGGCGAGTGCGGGAGTAGGAACAGATACGCAGTATTTT
d_call: TRBD1; v_call: TRBV12-3/TRBV12-4; cdr3_length: 18; j_call: TRBJ2-4; clone_size: many; cdr3_aa: CASSFGSGTVSAKNIQYF; cdr3_nt: TGTGCCAGCAGTTTTGGGTCCGGGACAGTATCAGCCAAAAACATTCAGTACTTC
d_call: TRBD2; v_call: TRBV20-1; cdr3_length: 17; j_call: TRBJ2-7; clone_size: few; cdr3_aa: CSALGLAGGTSLGEQYF; cdr3_nt: TGCAGCGCGCTCGGACTAGCGGGAGGAACCTCATTGGGGGAGCAGTACTTC
d_call: TRBD1; v_call: TRBV29-1; cdr3_length: 15; j_call: TRBJ2-2; clone_size: few; cdr3_aa: CSVKIGTGSTGELFF; cdr3_nt: TGCAGCGTTAAGATCGGGACAGGGTCCACCGGGGAGCTGTTTTTT
d_call: TRBD2; v_call: TRBV7-6; cdr3_length: 15; j_call: TRBJ2-3; clone_size: many; cdr3_aa: CASSMGLAVADTQYF; cdr3_nt: TGTGCCAGCAGCATGGGACTAGCGGTAGCAGATACGCAGTATTTT